What follows are 10 T cell receptor beta chains derived from one specimen sequenced in a study of T cells in tumors after PD-1 blockade. Only in-frame clones appear in the TCRdb table, and some are missing; sequencing was by immunoSEQ multiplex PCR. The data show 60,000 to 75,000 clones, around 67% seen once. The sample was PBMCs, taken after anti-PD-1 treatment. The origin of the receptors is a human donor with basal cell carcinoma.

This chain joins TRBV6-2 or TRBV6-3 and TRBJ2-1; 11 positions agree with TRBD2. The CDR3 is made up of 15 amino acids. Germline CDR1 reads MNHEY; CDR2 reads SVGEGT. Trimming at V came to 4 bases and at J to 6 bases, leaving 5 bases not matched to a gene. The CDR3 DNA is TGTGCCAGCAGTTCTAATAGCGGGGGGGCCAATGAGCAGTTCTTC. Its translation: CASSSNSGGANEQFF.

In nucleotides, the CDR3 is TGTGCCTGGAGTCTAGGAGGGAATTCACCCCTCCACTTT. It yields the protein CAWSLGGNSPLHF. This rearrangement joins TRBV30 to TRBJ1-6; no clear D gene. Deletions cut 2 bases from V and 7 bases from J, with 9 bases between. CDR1 and CDR2 from the germline V gene are GTSNPN and SVGIG (reference sequence). The CDR3 has 13 residues.

The chain carries TRBV2 and TRBJ1-4, with D uncertain. The germline V and J ends were trimmed by 5 bases and 4 bases, with 17 bases remaining between them. CDR1 is SNHLY and CDR2 is FYNNEI in the germline V gene. CDR3 length equals 16 residues. CDR3 coding DNA: TGTGCCAGCAGTACCTCTCCGGACGGTTATAATGAAAAACTGTTTTTT. Residues: CASSTSPDGYNEKLFF.

The chain is built from TRBV6-5 and TRBJ2-7; possibly TRBD1 or TRBD2 for D (7 bases each). Trimming took 11 bases from V and 2 from J, leaving 13 bases between them. CDR3 length: 12 residues. In germline, CDR1 is MNHEY, CDR2 SVGAGI. The CDR3, as DNA: TGTGCCGGGGGGGACAGACCCTACGAGCAGTACTTC. This encodes CAGGDRPYEQYF.

The chain recombines TRBV6-1 with TRBJ1-5, with D unresolved. The CDR3 loop spans 16 amino acids. The germline CDR1 and CDR2 sequences are MNHNS and SASEGT. V was cut by 4 bases and J by 0 bases, with 13 bases left in between. Here the CDR3 reads CASSGARPYSNQPQHF. DNA of the CDR3: TGTGCCAGCAGTGGGGCCAGACCTTATAGCAATCAGCCCCAGCATTTT.

The chain recombines TRBV7-9 with TRBJ2-1; 7 nucleotides line up with TRBD1. The junction had 8 bases not matched to a gene; V was cut back by 2 bases and J by 10 bases. CDR3 length: 14 amino acids. The germline V gene encodes CDR1 SEHNR and CDR2 FQNEAQ (reference sequence). The CDR3 is CASSLTTGSREQFF. In DNA, the CDR3 is TGTGCCAGCAGCTTAACGACAGGGAGTAGGGAGCAGTTCTTC.

The chain joins TRBV30 to TRBJ1-2, with 7 nucleotides matching TRBD1. The CDR3 is 13 amino acids. Trimming removed 4 bases from V and 5 bases from J; junction bases left unmatched: 7. Germline V CDR1 and CDR2: GTSNPN, SVGIG (reference sequence). CDR3 residues: CAWTEGAGYGYTF. The CDR3 DNA sequence: TGTGCCTGGACTGAGGGGGCAGGGTATGGCTACACCTTC.

In its sample, this clone was seen once. The chain is built from TRBV27 and TRBJ2-5; 7 bases are a match to TRBD1. J was trimmed by 5 bases and V by 4 bases; bases with no gene match: 4. Germline CDR1 and CDR2: MNHEY and SMNVEV (reference sequence). The CDR3 has 13 amino acids. The CDR3: CASSSRGQETQYF. In DNA form, the CDR3 reads TGTGCCAGCAGTTCAAGGGGGCAGGAGACCCAGTACTTC.

The chain uses TRBV30 and TRBJ1-3; 9 positions match TRBD1. J was trimmed by 4 bases and V by 5 bases; bases with no gene match: 9. Germline CDR1 and CDR2: GTSNPN and SVGIG (reference sequence). The CDR3 has 15 amino acids. The DNA of the CDR3 is TGTGCCTGGTGTCTCGGGACAGGGAAGGGAAACACCATATATTTT. This sequence encodes CAWCLGTGKGNTIYF.

This clone was counted only a few times. The chain employs TRBV30 and TRBJ2-7; D gene ambiguous. The V end was cut by 4 bases, the J end by 4 bases, with 11 bases between. This CDR3 has 12 amino acids. Per the germline V gene, CDR1 is GTSNPN and CDR2 is SVGIG (reference sequence). For the CDR3, the DNA is TGTGCCTGGAATTTGGAAGGGTACGAGCAGTACTTC. Translation gives CAWNLEGYEQYF.